The present TCR beta chain was sequenced within a study of blood T cell repertoires in COVID-19. This CDR3 comprises 18 residues. V gave up 3 bases and J gave up 0 bases; unmatched junction bases: 4. Germline CDR1 reads SGHRS; CDR2 reads YFSETQ. In the source study's methods: Reference gene primer amplification gave estimated nucleated cell counts. The table came from immunoSEQ multiplex PCR; TCRdb's copy has only in-frame clones and leaves some out. V, J and clone size are those of that table, while D and trimming were read from the DNA. The sample holds a few hundred thousand clones, over 75% seen once.

The J gene is TRBJ2-1, the V gene TRBV5-1; 15 nucleotides agree with TRBD2. Sequenced material: PBMCs or T cells enriched from blood (not recorded which). The clonotype originates from a man aged 25-45 years who had recovered from COVID-19. The CDR3 bases are TGCGCCAGCAGCTCAGGGACTAGCGGGGGGCGCTCCTACAATGAGCAGTTCTTC. Translation: CASSSGTSGGRSYNEQFF.